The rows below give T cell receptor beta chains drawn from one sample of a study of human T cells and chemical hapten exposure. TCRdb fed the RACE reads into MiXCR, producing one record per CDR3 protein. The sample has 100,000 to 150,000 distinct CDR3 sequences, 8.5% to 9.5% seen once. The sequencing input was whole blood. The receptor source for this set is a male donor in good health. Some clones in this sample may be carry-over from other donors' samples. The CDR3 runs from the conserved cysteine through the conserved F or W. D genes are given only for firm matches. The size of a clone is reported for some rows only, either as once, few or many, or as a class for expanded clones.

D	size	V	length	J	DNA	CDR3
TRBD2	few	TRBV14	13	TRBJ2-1	TGTGCCAGCAGCCCTAGGACTAGCACTGAGCAGTTCTTC	CASSPRTSTEQFF
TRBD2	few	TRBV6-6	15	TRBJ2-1	TGTGCCAGCAGGCCTAGCGGACAACCTAACAATGAGCAGTTCTTC	CASRPSGQPNNEQFF
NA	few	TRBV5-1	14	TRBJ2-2	TGCGCCAGCAGGAGGGCCGCGAACACCGGGGAGCTGTTTTTT	CASRRAANTGELFF
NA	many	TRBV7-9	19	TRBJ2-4	TGTGCCAGCAGCTTAGAGGGGTTCGGCGGACCACTAGCCAAAAACATTCAGTACTTC	CASSLEGFGGPLAKNIQYF
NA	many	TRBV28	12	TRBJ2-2	TGTGCCAGCAGGTTGGGGACCGGGGAGCTGTTTTTT	CASRLGTGELFF
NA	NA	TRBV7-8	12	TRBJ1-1	TGTGCCAGCAGCTTATCTTACACTGAAGCTTTCTTT	CASSLSYTEAFF
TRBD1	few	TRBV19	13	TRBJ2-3	TGTGCCAGTAGGAGGGACAGGGAGAATACGCAGTATTTT	CASRRDRENTQYF
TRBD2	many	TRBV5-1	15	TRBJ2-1	TGCGCCAGCAGCAGTACTAGCGGGGGGGACAATGAGCAGTTCTTC	CASSSTSGGDNEQFF
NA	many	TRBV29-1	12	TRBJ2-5	TGCAGCGTTGAAGAGGGTCGTAAGACCCAGTACTTC	CSVEEGRKTQYF
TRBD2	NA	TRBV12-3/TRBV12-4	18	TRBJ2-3	TGTGCCAGCAGTTTCTCGCACGCGGGGGGAATCGGGACAGATACGCAGTATTTT	CASSFSHAGGIGTDTQYF
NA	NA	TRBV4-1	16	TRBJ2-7	TGCGCCAGCAGCCAAGTCATGAACGTTTTCCTGGGGGAGCAGTACTTC	CASSQVMNVFLGEQYF
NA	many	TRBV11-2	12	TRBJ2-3	TGTGCCAGCAGCCCAGAGGGCGATACGCAGTATTTT	CASSPEGDTQYF
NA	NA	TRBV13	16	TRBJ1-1	TGTGCCAGCAGCTTAGGCTCACGGACACTGAACACTGAAGCTTTCTTT	CASSLGSRTLNTEAFF
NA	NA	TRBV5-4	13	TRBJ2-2	TGTGCCAGCAGCTTGTTGCCAACCGGGGAGCTGTTTTTT	CASSLLPTGELFF
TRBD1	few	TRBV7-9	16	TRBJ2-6	TGTGCCAGCAGCCCCACGACAGGGGTTGGGGCCAACGTCCTGACTTTC	CASSPTTGVGANVLTF
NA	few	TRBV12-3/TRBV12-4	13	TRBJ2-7	TGTGCCAGCACCGGAAGTAGGGTCTACGAGCAGTACTTC	CASTGSRVYEQYF
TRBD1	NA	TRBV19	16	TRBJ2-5	TGTGCCAGTAGTCTCCCCCGGACAGGGGGTGAAGAGACCCAGTACTTC	CASSLPRTGGEETQYF
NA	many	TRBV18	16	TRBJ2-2	TGTGCCAGCTCACCACGCGGGACGGGAGATGTCGGGGAGCTGTTTTTT	CASSPRGTGDVGELFF